The rows below give T cell receptor beta chains drawn from one sample of a study of blood T cell repertoires in COVID-19. The protocol was immunoSEQ multiplex PCR, while the TCRdb copy is restricted to in-frame clones and leaves out a portion. The table lists 270,000 or so clones, 85% to 90% of them singletons. Sequencing was carried out using peripheral blood. The receptors were gathered from a man aged 40-55 years with acute or convalescent COVID-19. Both conserved end residues are part of each CDR3. D genes are given only for firm matches. Rows may omit the clone size; those that give it use once, few, many or a size class.

D	J	V	size	CDR3	DNA
-	TRBJ1-6	TRBV27	-	CASKRDNNSPLHF	TGTGCCAGCAAAAGAGATAATAATTCACCCCTCCACTTT
TRBD2	TRBJ2-1	TRBV7-2	-	CASSFGGGVNEQFF	TGTGCCAGCAGCTTCGGCGGGGGGGTCAATGAGCAGTTCTTC
-	TRBJ1-1	TRBV5-1	-	CASSSSGFGTEAFF	TGCGCCAGCAGCTCCTCAGGGTTCGGGACTGAAGCTTTCTTT
-	TRBJ1-2	TRBV7-9	-	CASSLVQGNYGYTF	TGTGCCAGCAGCTTAGTCCAGGGAAACTATGGCTACACCTTC
TRBD1	TRBJ2-3	TRBV14	-	CASSQGDRGRSDTQYF	TGTGCCAGCAGCCAAGGGGACAGGGGGCGCTCAGATACGCAGTATTTT
TRBD2	TRBJ2-3	TRBV6-6	-	CASRKQRGADTQYF	TGTGCCAGCAGAAAACAGCGGGGGGCAGATACGCAGTATTTT
-	TRBJ1-5	TRBV6-2/TRBV6-3	once	CASSYSFNLGGGNQPQHF	TGTGCCAGCAGTTACTCGTTTAATCTCGGTGGAGGCAATCAGCCCCAGCATTTT
-	TRBJ2-2	TRBV4-2	-	CASSQGGGPTSYVELFF	TGTGCCAGCAGCCAAGGAGGGGGACCGACGAGTTACGTGGAGCTGTTTTTT
-	TRBJ2-3	TRBV6-4	-	CASSRDQGTQYF	TGTGCCAGCAGTCGCGACCAGGGGACGCAGTATTTT
-	TRBJ1-2	TRBV5-1	-	CASSVGNMGHHGYTF	TGCGCCAGCAGCGTAGGCAACATGGGCCATCATGGCTACACCTTC
TRBD1	TRBJ1-2	TRBV2	-	CASSPTGQGHYGYTF	TGTGCCAGCAGTCCCACGGGACAGGGCCACTATGGCTACACCTTC
TRBD1	TRBJ1-5	TRBV19	-	CASSMGQGRFNQPQHF	TGTGCCAGTAGTATGGGACAGGGCCGTTTTAATCAGCCCCAGCATTTT
-	TRBJ2-7	TRBV7-2	-	CASSLTAPYEQYF	TGTGCCAGCTCTTTGACAGCTCCCTACGAGCAGTACTTC
-	TRBJ1-5	TRBV27	-	CASSPLDRTFNQPQHF	TGTGCCAGCAGTCCCTTGGACAGAACCTTTAATCAGCCCCAGCATTTT
TRBD2	TRBJ2-7	TRBV5-1	-	CASSLAGGAEQYF	TGCGCCAGCAGCTTGGCGGGAGGGGCCGAGCAGTACTTC
-	TRBJ1-1	TRBV3-1/TRBV3-2	-	CASSQWDTFMNTEAFF	TGTGCCAGCAGCCAGTGGGACACCTTTATGAACACTGAAGCTTTCTTT
-	TRBJ1-2	TRBV5-6	-	CASSSLGGQQYQGYTF	TGTGCCAGCAGCTCCCTAGGAGGACAGCAATATCAAGGCTACACCTTC
-	TRBJ1-5	TRBV19	-	CASSIRIGGVGQPQHF	TGTGCCAGTAGTATAAGAATTGGGGGGGTTGGTCAGCCCCAGCATTTT
-	TRBJ1-2	TRBV19	-	CASSIPRTGNYGYTF	TGTGCCAGTAGTATACCTCGGACGGGGAACTATGGCTACACCTTC
-	TRBJ1-1	TRBV19	-	CASRSRGRAEAFF	TGTGCCAGCCGATCCAGGGGTCGAGCTGAAGCTTTCTTT
-	TRBJ1-3	TRBV9	-	CASSPFGSRSGNTIYF	TGTGCCAGCAGCCCCTTCGGGTCCCGCTCTGGAAACACCATATATTTT
-	TRBJ1-4	TRBV5-4	-	CASSSGQATNEKLFF	TGTGCCAGCAGCTCGGGACAAGCAACTAATGAAAAACTGTTTTTT
-	TRBJ1-1	TRBV6-1	-	CASSDRGGTEAFF	TGTGCCAGCAGTGATAGGGGCGGCACTGAAGCTTTCTTT
TRBD1	TRBJ2-3	TRBV2	once	CASSRQGETDTQYF	TGTGCCAGCAGTCGACAGGGGGAAACAGATACGCAGTATTTT
-	TRBJ2-4	TRBV7-2	once	CASSGQRANIQYF	TGTGCCAGCAGCGGCCAAAGAGCGAACATTCAGTACTTC
-	TRBJ2-6	TRBV21-1	-	CASSKEYRGAGANVLTF	TGTGCCAGCAGCAAAGAATATAGGGGCGCTGGGGCCAACGTCCTGACTTTC